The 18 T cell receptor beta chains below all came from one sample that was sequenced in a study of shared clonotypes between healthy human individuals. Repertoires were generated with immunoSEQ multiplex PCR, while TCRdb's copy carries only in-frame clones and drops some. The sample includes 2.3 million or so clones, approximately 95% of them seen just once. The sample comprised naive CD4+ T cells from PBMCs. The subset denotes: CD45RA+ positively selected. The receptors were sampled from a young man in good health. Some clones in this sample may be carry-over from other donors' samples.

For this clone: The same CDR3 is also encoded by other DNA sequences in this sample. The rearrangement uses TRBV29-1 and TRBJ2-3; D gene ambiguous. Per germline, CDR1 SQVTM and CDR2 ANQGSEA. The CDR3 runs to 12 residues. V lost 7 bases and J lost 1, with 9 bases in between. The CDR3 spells CSGNRGTDTQYF. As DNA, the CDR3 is TGCAGCGGAAACCGGGGCACAGATACGCAGTATTTT.

The CDR3 protein is CASSLERGSGAPPKTFF. In DNA form, the CDR3 reads TGTGCCAGCAGCTTGGAGCGAGGGTCAGGGGCCCCTCCGAAAACTTTCTTT. V gene TRBV5-4 combines with J gene TRBJ1-1; TRBD1 is a possible D gene (6 bases). With 0 bases removed from V and 12 bases from J, the gap between germline ends came to 27 bases. The CDR3 loop spans 17 amino acids. Germline values: CDR1 SGHNT, CDR2 YYREEE (reference sequence).

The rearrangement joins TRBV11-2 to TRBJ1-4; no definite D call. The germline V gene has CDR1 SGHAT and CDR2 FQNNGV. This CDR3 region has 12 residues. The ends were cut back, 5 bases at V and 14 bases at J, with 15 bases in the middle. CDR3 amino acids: CASSRVPVGLFF. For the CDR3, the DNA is TGTGCCAGCAGCAGGGTACCAGTCGGGCTGTTTTTT.

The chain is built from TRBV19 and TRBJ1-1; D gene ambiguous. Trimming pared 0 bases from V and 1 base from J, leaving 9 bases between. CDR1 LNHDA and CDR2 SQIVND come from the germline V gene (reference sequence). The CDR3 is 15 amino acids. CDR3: CASSIEPGSNTEAFF. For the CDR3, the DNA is TGTGCCAGTAGTATAGAACCCGGGTCGAACACTGAAGCTTTCTTT.

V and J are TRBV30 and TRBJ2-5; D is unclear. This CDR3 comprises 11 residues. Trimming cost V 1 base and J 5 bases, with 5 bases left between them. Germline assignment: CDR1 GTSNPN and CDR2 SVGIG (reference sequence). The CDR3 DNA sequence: TGTGCCTGGAGTGCCCCCGAGACCCAGTACTTC. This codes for CAWSAPETQYF.

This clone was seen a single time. The CDR3 sequence: CASSPIKGGSDIQYF. The CDR3 nucleotides read TGTGCCAGCTCACCGATTAAGGGGGGTAGTGACATTCAGTACTTC. This rearrangement joins TRBV18 to TRBJ2-4; perhaps D is TRBD1 or TRBD2 (6 bases each). In germline, CDR1 is KGHSH, CDR2 LQKENI. The ends were cut back, 3 bases at V and 8 bases at J, with 17 bases in the middle. This CDR3 contains 15 residues.

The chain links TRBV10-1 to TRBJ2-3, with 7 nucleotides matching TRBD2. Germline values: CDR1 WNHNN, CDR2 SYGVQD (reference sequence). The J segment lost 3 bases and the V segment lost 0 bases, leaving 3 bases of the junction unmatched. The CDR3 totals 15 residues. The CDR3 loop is CASSESGTTTDTQYF. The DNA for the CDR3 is TGCGCCAGCAGTGAGTCGGGGACTACTACAGATACGCAGTATTTT.

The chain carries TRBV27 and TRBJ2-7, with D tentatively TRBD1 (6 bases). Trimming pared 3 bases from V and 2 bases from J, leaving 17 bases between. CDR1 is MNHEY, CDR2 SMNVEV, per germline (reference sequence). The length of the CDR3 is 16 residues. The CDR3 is CASSLRMRRDTYEQYF. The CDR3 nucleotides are TGTGCCAGCAGTTTGAGGATGCGCCGGGACACCTACGAGCAGTACTTC.

The CDR3: CASTLTGFQETQYF. As DNA, the CDR3 is TGCGCCAGCACTTTAACCGGGTTCCAGGAGACCCAGTACTTC. The chain links TRBV5-1 to TRBJ2-5; D unclear. The CDR3 loop spans 14 amino acids. Germline V lookup: CDR1 SGHRS, CDR2 YFSETQ. V was shortened by 6 bases and J by 5 bases, with 17 bases between the two germline ends. Full variable domain (missing parts from reference TRBV5-1 and TRBJ2-5): KAGVTQTPRYLIKTRGQQVTLSCSPISGHRSVSWYQQTPGQGLQFLFEYFSETQRNKGNFPGRFSGRQFSNSRSEMNVSTLELGDSALYLCASTLTGFQETQYFGPGTRLLVL.

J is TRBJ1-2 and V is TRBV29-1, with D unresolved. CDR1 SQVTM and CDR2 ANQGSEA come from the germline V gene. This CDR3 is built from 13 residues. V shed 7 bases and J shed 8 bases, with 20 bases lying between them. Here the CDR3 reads CSAALVRDGGYTF. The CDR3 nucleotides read TGCAGCGCTGCCCTTGTACGTGACGGCGGCTACACCTTC.

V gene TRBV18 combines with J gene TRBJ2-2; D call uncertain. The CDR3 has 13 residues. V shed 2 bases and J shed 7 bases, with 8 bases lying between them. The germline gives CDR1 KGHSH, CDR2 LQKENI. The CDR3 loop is CASSPNSVGELFF. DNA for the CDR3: TGTGCCAGCTCACCAAATTCCGTCGGGGAGCTGTTTTTT. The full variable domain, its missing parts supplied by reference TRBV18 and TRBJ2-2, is NAGVMQNPRHLVRRRGQEARLRCSPMKGHSHVYWYRQLPEEGLKFMVYLQKENIIDESGMPKERFSAEFPKEGPSILRIQQVVRGDSAAYFCASSPNSVGELFFGEGSRLTVL.

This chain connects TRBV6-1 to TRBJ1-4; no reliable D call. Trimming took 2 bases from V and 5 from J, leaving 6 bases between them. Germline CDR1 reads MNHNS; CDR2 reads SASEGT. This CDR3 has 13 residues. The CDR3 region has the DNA TGTGCCAGCAGTGAAACCCCGAATGAAAAACTGTTTTTT. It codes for CASSETPNEKLFF.

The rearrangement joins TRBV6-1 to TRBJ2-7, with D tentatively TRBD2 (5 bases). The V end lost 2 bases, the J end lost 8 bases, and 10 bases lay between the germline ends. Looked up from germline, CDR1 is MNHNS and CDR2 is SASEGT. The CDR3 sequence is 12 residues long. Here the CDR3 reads CASSETGMKQYF. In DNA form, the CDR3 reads TGTGCCAGCAGTGAAACGGGGATGAAGCAGTACTTC.

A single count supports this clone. The CDR3 loop is CASSLEAGGLGYGYTF. For the CDR3, the DNA is TGTGCCAGCAGCTTAGAAGCAGGGGGCCTCGGCTATGGCTACACCTTC. The J gene is TRBJ1-2, the V gene TRBV11-2, with 8 bases fitting TRBD1. The CDR3 length is 16 residues. Germline V gene data show CDR1 as SGHAT and CDR2 as FQNNGV. V shed 0 bases and J 4 bases; nucleotides not matched to a gene: 7.

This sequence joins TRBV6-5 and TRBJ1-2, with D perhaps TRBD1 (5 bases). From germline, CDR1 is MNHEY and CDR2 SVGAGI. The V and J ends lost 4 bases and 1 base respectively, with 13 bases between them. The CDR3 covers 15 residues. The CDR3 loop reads CASSFGRGLNYGYTF. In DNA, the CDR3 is TGTGCCAGCAGTTTCGGAAGGGGCCTTAACTATGGCTACACCTTC.

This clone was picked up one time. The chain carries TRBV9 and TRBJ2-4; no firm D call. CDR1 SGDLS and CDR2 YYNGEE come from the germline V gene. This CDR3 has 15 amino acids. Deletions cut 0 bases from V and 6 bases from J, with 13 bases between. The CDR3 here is CASSVDEEGRNIQYF. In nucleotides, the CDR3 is TGTGCCAGCAGCGTAGACGAGGAAGGAAGAAACATTCAGTACTTC.

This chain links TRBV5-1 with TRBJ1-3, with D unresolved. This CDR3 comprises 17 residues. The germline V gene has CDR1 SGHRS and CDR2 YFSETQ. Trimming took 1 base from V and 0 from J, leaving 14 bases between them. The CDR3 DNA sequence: TGCGCCAGCAGCTTGAGAGCACCTGGCTCCTCTGGAAACACCATATATTTT. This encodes CASSLRAPGSSGNTIYF.

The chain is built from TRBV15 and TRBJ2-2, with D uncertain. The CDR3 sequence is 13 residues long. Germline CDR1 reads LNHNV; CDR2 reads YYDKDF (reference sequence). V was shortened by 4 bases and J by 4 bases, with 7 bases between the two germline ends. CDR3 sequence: CATSNHPTGELFF. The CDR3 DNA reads TGTGCCACCAGCAACCACCCCACCGGGGAGCTGTTTTTT.